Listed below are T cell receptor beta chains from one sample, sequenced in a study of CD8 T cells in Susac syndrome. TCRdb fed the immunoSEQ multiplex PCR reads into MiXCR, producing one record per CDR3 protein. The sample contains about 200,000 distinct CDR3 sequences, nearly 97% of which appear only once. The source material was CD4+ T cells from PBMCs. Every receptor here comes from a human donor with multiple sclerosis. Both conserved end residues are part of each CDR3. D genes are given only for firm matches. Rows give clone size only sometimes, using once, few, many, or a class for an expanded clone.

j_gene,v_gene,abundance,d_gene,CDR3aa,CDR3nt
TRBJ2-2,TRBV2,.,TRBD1,CASTPGHRGPGELFF,TGTGCCAGCACGCCGGGACACAGGGGACCCGGGGAGCTGTTTTTT
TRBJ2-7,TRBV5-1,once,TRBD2,CASSFGGGYSYEQYF,TGCGCCAGCAGCTTCGGCGGGGGATACTCCTACGAGCAGTACTTC
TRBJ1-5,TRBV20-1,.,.,CSARVGSINQPQHF,TGCAGTGCTAGGGTCGGTAGTATCAATCAGCCCCAGCATTTT
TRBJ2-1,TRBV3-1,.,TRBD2,CASSRGGGANEQFF,TGTGCCAGCAGCCGTGGCGGGGGGGCAAATGAGCAGTTCTTC
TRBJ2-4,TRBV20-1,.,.,CSAFQQGLGNIQYF,TGCAGTGCCTTCCAACAGGGATTGGGAAACATTCAGTACTTC
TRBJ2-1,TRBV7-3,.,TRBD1,CASSTTGTAYNEQFF,TGTGCCAGCAGCACCACCGGGACAGCCTACAATGAGCAGTTCTTC
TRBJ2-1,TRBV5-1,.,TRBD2,CASSLNTAGGDEQFF,TGCGCCAGCAGCTTGAACACAGCGGGGGGCGATGAGCAGTTCTTC
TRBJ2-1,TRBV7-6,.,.,CASSLTGTYNEQFF,TGTGCCAGCAGCTTAACAGGGACCTACAATGAGCAGTTCTTC
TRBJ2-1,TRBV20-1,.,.,CSVRGGTKINEQFF,TGCAGTGTGAGGGGGGGTACGAAGATAAATGAGCAGTTCTTC
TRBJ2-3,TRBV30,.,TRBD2,CAWSGGGADTQYF,TGTGCCTGGAGTGGCGGGGGGGCAGATACGCAGTATTTT
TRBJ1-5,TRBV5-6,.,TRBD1,CASSSGQGSNQPQHF,TGTGCCAGCAGCTCAGGACAGGGGAGCAATCAGCCCCAGCATTTT
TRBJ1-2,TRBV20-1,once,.,CSATGEGYGYTF,TGCAGTGCTACAGGGGAGGGCTATGGCTACACCTTC
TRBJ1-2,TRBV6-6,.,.,CASSYGRNYGYTF,TGTGCCAGCAGTTACGGCAGGAACTATGGCTACACCTTC
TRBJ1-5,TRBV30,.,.,CAWSAGGQPQHF,TGTGCCTGGAGTGCGGGGGGCCAGCCCCAGCATTTT
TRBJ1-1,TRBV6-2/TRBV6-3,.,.,CASSYSGSGTEAFF,TGTGCCAGCAGTTACAGTGGTTCCGGAACTGAAGCTTTCTTT
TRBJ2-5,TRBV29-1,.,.,CSVEGGWRETQYF,TGCAGCGTTGAAGGGGGTTGGAGGGAGACCCAGTACTTC
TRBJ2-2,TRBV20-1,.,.,CSASRATGELFF,TGCAGTGCTTCTCGGGCCACCGGGGAGCTGTTTTTT
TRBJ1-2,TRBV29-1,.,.,CSVPIPPGVANGYTF,TGCAGCGTCCCTATCCCTCCGGGAGTCGCAAATGGCTACACCTTC
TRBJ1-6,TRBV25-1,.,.,CASSDPGPKNSPLHF,TGTGCCAGCAGTGATCCCGGACCCAAAAATTCACCCCTCCACTTT
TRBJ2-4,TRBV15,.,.,CATSRDLGQGHNIQYF,TGTGCCACCAGCAGAGACTTGGGGCAGGGACACAACATTCAGTACTTC
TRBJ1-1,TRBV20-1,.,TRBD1,CSASDRGAFAFF,TGCAGTGCTTCCGACAGGGGGGCCTTCGCTTTCTTT
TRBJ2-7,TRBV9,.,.,CASSVGLHSYEQYF,TGTGCCAGCAGCGTAGGGCTACACTCCTACGAGCAGTACTTC
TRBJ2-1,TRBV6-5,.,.,CASRPELLYNEQFF,TGTGCCAGCAGACCGGAACTGCTATACAATGAGCAGTTCTTC
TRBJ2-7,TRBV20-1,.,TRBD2,CSAELHSGGSWEQYF,TGCAGTGCTGAACTACATAGCGGGGGCTCTTGGGAGCAGTACTTC
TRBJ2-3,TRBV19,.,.,CASSILGGDTDTQYF,TGTGCCAGTAGTATTCTCGGGGGCGACACAGATACGCAGTATTTT
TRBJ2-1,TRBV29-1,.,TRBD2,CSVSGRDKAYDEQFF,TGCAGCGTTTCCGGGAGGGACAAGGCCTACGATGAGCAGTTCTTC
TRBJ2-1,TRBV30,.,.,CAWSVGYNEQFF,TGTGCCTGGAGTGTGGGGTACAATGAGCAGTTCTTC
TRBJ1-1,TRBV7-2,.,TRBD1,CASSLGQGLGAFF,TGTGCCAGCAGCTTAGGACAGGGACTGGGAGCTTTCTTT
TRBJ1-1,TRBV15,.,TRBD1,CATSTQGGASAEAFF,TGTGCCACCAGCACCCAGGGGGGCGCCTCTGCTGAAGCTTTCTTT
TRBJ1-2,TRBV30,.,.,CAWNPIWGGIGGIYGYTF,TGTGCCTGGAATCCGATTTGGGGGGGGATAGGAGGGATCTATGGCTACACCTTC
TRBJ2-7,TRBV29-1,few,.,CSVGTYYEQYF,TGCAGCGTTGGGACTTACTACGAGCAGTACTTC
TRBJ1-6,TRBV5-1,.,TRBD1,CASSPARGQGNSPLHF,TGCGCCAGCAGCCCAGCGAGGGGACAGGGTAATTCACCCCTCCACTTT
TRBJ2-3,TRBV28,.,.,CASSVGASDTQYF,TGTGCCAGCAGTGTCGGGGCATCAGATACGCAGTATTTT
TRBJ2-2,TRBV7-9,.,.,CASSLGRNTGELFF,TGTGCCAGCAGCTTAGGGCGAAACACCGGGGAGCTGTTTTTT
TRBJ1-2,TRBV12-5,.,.,CASGLLAAQGHGYTF,TGTGCTAGTGGTTTATTGGCGGCCCAAGGGCATGGCTACACCTTC
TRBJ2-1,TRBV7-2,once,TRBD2,CASSPRGSGGAGSYNEQFF,TGTGCCAGCAGCCCCCGGGGAAGCGGGGGGGCCGGGTCCTACAATGAGCAGTTCTTC
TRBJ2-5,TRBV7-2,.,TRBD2,CASSPSRLAGRETQYF,TGTGCCAGCAGCCCCTCACGACTAGCGGGGAGGGAGACCCAGTACTTC
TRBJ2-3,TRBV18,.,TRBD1,CASSGTASTDTQYF,TGTGCCAGCTCCGGGACAGCCAGCACAGATACGCAGTATTTT
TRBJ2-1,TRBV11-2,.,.,CASSLEANVHEQFF,TGTGCCAGCAGCTTAGAAGCCAACGTTCATGAGCAGTTCTTC
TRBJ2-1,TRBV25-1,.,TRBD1,CASSSPHLRRTGGLDEQFF,TGTGCCAGCAGCAGCCCCCACCTTCGGCGGACAGGGGGCTTGGATGAGCAGTTCTTC
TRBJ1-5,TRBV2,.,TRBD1,CASTGEVGQPQHF,TGTGCCAGTACAGGGGAGGTAGGCCAGCCCCAGCATTTT
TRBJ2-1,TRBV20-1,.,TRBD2,CSAGTRGGGYNEQFF,TGCAGTGCTGGGACACGGGGGGGCGGATACAATGAGCAGTTCTTC
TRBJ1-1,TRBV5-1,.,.,CASSLMDSGTEAFF,TGCGCCAGCAGCTTGATGGACAGTGGAACTGAAGCTTTCTTT
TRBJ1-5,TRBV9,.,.,CASSVLGGNQPQHF,TGTGCCAGCAGCGTACTCGGGGGGAATCAGCCCCAGCATTTT
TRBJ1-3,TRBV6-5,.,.,CASRTRESGNTIYF,TGTGCCAGCAGAACCAGGGAGTCTGGAAACACCATATATTTT
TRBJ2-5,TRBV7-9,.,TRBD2,CASSSTRGREETQYF,TGTGCCAGCAGCTCTACGCGGGGGAGAGAGGAGACCCAGTACTTC
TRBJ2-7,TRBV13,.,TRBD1,CASSAYTGTGGTEQYF,TGTGCCAGCAGCGCTTATACTGGGACAGGGGGCACGGAGCAGTACTTC
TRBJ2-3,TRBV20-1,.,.,CSARDWGTDTQYF,TGCAGTGCTAGAGACTGGGGCACAGATACGCAGTATTTT
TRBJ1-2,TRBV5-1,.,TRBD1,CASSGVQGAHGYTF,TGCGCCAGCAGCGGGGTCCAGGGGGCCCATGGCTACACCTTC
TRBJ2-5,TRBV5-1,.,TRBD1,CASGRQGDQETQYF,TGCGCCAGCGGCAGACAGGGGGACCAAGAGACCCAGTACTTC
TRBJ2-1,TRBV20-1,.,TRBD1,CSAIQGADEQFF,TGCAGCGCAATACAGGGGGCCGATGAGCAGTTCTTC
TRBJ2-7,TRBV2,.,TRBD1,CASSEGVTGAYEQYF,TGTGCCAGCAGTGAAGGGGTGACAGGGGCCTACGAGCAGTACTTC
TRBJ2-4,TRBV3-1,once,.,CASSQRGAAIKNIQYF,TGTGCCAGCAGCCAACGGGGGGCTGCAATTAAAAACATTCAGTACTTC
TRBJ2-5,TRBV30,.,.,CAWSDPYQETQYF,TGTGCCTGGAGTGACCCGTACCAAGAGACCCAGTACTTC
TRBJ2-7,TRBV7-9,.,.,CASSLIFGESVEQYF,TGTGCCAGCAGCTTAATATTCGGGGAGAGCGTCGAGCAGTACTTC